This T cell receptor (beta chain) was recovered during a study of T cell repertoires in cytomegalovirus infection (dated by TCRdb to the late 2010s). In the study overall: Donor HLA type was relevant to the analysis, as public TCR beta signatures indicated carriage of CMV infection together with the matching HLA type.

Data came from an Illumina HiSeq 1500. In-frame beta chains were kept once TCRdb had trimmed the public reads at Q25 with fastp and called clones with MiXCR. One record per CDR3 amino acid sequence lists the most common genes and DNA. For this sample the table gives roughly 500,000 distinct CDR3 sequences, of which 16% were detected only once. Jointly, the top ten make up roughly a quarter of the sample. The full study reports these points: In both this cohort and an independent cohort of 350 to 400 donors, the cumulative frequency of public TCR beta family members distinguished carriers of CMV infection plus the relevant HLA type. The ex vivo response was dominated by HLA-C-restricted CMV-specific TCR beta clonotypes, and the single most frequent clonotype in two of eight donors was supplied by these HLA-C-restricted clonotypes.

The V end loses 0 bases and the J end loses 5 bases, and a stretch of 11 bases separates them. Spanning cysteine to phenylalanine, the CDR3 consists of 15 amino acids. The CDR3 DNA has 45 bases and is translated from base 1. From the germline V gene (reference sequence), CDR1 is SEHNR and CDR2 is FQNEAQ. At least ten counts were recorded for this clonotype. The clone's antigen remains unknown. No quality values exist for individual bases; no much larger clone is one base distant. Sequenced sample: CD8+ T cells from PBMCs. The receptor chain draws on TRBV7-9 and TRBJ2-1, and the D gene may be TRBD1, 5 bases matching. The TCR comes from a human donor in good health (CMV status not recorded). Some clones in this sample may be carry-over from other donors' samples. For the CDR3, the sequence is CASSLAQGVDNEQFF. The DNA is as follows: TGTGCCAGCAGCTTAGCCCAGGGTGTGGACAATGAGCAGTTCTTC.